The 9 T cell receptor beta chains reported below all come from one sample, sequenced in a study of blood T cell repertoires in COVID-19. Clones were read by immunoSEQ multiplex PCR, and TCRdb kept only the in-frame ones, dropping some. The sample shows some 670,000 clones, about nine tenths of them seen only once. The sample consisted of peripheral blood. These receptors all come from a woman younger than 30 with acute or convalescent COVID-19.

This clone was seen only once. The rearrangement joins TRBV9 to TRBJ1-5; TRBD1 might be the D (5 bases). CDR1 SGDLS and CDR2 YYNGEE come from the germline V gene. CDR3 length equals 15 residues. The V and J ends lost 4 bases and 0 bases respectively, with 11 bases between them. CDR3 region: CASSQGGGSNQPQHF. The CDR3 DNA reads TGTGCCAGCAGCCAGGGAGGCGGTAGCAATCAGCCCCAGCATTTT.

CDR3 DNA sequence: TGCAGCGTTGAAGATCAGCTAGGAGCTTTCTTT. Amino acids: CSVEDQLGAFF. The chain combines TRBV29-1 with TRBJ1-1; the D is unclear. The germline gives CDR1 SQVTM, CDR2 ANQGSEA. V lost 0 bases and J 10 bases, leaving 9 bases between the germline ends. The CDR3 consists of 11 residues.

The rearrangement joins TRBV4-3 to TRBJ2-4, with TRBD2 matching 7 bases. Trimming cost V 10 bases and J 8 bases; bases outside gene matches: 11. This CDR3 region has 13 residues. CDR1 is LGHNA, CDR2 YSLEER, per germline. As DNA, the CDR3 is TGCGCCACCAGGGACTATGGAACGGACATTCAGTACTTC. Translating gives CATRDYGTDIQYF.

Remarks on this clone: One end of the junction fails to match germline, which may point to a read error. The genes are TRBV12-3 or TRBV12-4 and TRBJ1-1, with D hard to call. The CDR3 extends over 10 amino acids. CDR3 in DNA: TGTGCCAGCAGTCCTCCGTCCTTAGCCTTT. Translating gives CASSPPSLAF.

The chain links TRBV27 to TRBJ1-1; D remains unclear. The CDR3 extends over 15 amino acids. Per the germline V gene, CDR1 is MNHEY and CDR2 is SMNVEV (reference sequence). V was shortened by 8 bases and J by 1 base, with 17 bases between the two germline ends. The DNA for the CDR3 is TGTGCCAGCTCGCTAGGCGGCGGAGGGAACACTGAAGCTTTCTTT. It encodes CASSLGGGGNTEAFF.

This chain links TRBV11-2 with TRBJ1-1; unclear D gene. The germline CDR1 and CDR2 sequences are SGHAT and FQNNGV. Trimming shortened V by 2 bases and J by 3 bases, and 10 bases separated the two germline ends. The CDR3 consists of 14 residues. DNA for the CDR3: TGTGCCAGCAGCTTAAGCGGTAGCGACACTGAAGCTTTCTTT. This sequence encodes CASSLSGSDTEAFF. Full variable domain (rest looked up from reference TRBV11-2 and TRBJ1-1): EAGVAQSPRYKIIEKRQSVAFWCNPISGHATLYWYQQILGQGPKLLIQFQNNGVVDDSQLPKDRFSAERLKGVDSTLKIQPAKLEDSAVYLCASSLSGSDTEAFFGQGTRLTVV.

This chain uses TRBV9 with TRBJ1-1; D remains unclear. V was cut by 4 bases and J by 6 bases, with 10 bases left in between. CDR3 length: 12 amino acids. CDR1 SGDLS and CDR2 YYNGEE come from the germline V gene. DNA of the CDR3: TGTGCCAGCAGCCCTAGACCCTCTGAAGCTTTCTTT. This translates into CASSPRPSEAFF.

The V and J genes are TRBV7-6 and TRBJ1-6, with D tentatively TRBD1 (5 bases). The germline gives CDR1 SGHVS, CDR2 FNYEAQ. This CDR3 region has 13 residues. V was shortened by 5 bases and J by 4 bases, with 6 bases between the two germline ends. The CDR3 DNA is TGTGCCAGCAGCCGGGGGTATAATTCACCCCTCCACTTT. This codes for CASSRGYNSPLHF.

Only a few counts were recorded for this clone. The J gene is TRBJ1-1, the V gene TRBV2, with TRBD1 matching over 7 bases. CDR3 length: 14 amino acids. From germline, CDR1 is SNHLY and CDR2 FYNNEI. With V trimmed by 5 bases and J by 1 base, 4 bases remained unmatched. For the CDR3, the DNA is TGTGCCAGCAGTCGGACAGGCCGGAACACTGAAGCTTTCTTT. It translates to CASSRTGRNTEAFF. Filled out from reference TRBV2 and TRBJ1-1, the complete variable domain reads EPEVTQTPSHQVTQMGQEVILRCVPISNHLYFYWYRQILGQKVEFLVSFYNNEISEKSEIFDDQFSVERPDGSNFTLKIRSTKLEDSAMYFCASSRTGRNTEAFFGQGTRLTVV.